The entry that follows covers one T cell receptor (beta chain) sequence. Its antigen is unknown. This sample is part of a study of cytomegalovirus exposure and HLA in healthy donors. Findings of the study overall: Differences between HLA loci emerged in a later analysis of TCR association rates, with DRB1 most and HLA-C fewest. When a later analysis compared HLA-associated TCR beta chains with equally common others, the HLA-associated chains turned out to be more clonally expanded and to have lower generation probabilities. V segments that were indistinguishable, TRBV6-2 and TRBV6-3 among them, were omitted from analysis. In an earlier analysis, about 87% or about 30%: the productive usage of most TCR beta V segments.

The study ran its PCR with 60 Vbeta and 13 Jbeta primers. The data were produced by immunoSEQ multiplex PCR, yet TCRdb's version contains in-frame clones alone and is incomplete. In the table there are about 180,000 clones, around 73% of which are singletons. V was shortened by 4 bases and J by 2 bases, with 15 bases between the two germline ends. Germline assignment: CDR1 SGHTS and CDR2 YDEGEE. This CDR3 comprises 15 residues. The specimen was PBMCs. The rearrangement joins TRBV5-8 to TRBJ2-5, with no clear D. The TCR was taken from a man in his fifties or sixties in good health and CMV-seronegative. The chain's CDR3 is CASSRSVRSQETQYF. CDR3 in DNA: TGTGCCAGCAGCCGGAGCGTGCGATCGCAAGAGACCCAGTACTTC.